This TCR beta chain was sequenced for a study of CD8 T cells in Susac syndrome. V lost 6 bases, J lost 2 bases, and 4 bases stayed unmatched. The CDR3 is 15 amino acids. Germline CDR1 is DFQATT and CDR2 is SNEGSKA (reference sequence). Random hexamers were used to reverse transcribe the RNA input (about 0.5 to 1 ug). By means of immunoSEQ multiplex PCR, TCR beta CDR3 spanning 54 Vbeta and 13 Jbeta underwent amplification. TCRdb recomputed calls from the immunoSEQ multiplex PCR reads with MiXCR, one row per CDR3 protein. The sample has some 200,000 distinct CDR3 sequences; around 96% are singletons. Sequencing of TCR beta was carried out in blood CD8+ and CD4+ T cells. The multiple sclerosis control cohort comprised treatment-naive individuals presenting with stable or active relapsing-remitting disease. FACS enriched CD8+ TEMRA cells, while bulk CD8+ and CD4+ were negatively isolated.

The origin of this receptor is a human donor with multiple sclerosis. The sequenced sample consisted of CD4+ T cells from PBMCs. The genes are TRBV20-1 and TRBJ2-5, with 15 bases identical to TRBD2. CDR3 region: CSAGLAGGRQETQYF. In DNA form, the CDR3 reads TGCAGTGCCGGACTAGCGGGGGGGAGACAAGAGACCCAGTACTTC.